This passage covers 23 T cell receptor beta chains from one sample sequenced in a study of blood T cells in healthy people across ages. It was with a sample-barcoded 5' primer and a J-beta primer mix that a second PCR of roughly 6 to 12 cycles was run. TCRdb fed the 5' RACE reads into MiXCR, producing one record per CDR3 protein. The sample has more than 800,000 distinct CDR3 sequences; 29% are singletons. The specimen was blood. These receptors were collected from a woman of 80 years or more in good health.

Concerning this clonotype: Relative to the germline gene, one junction end is altered; a read error may explain this. The V gene is TRBV7-8, the J gene TRBJ2-6, with a weak D call TRBD1 (6 bases). This CDR3 contains 22 residues. Germline V gene lookup returns CDR1 SGHVS and CDR2 FQNEAQ. This chain's CDR3 is CLGEGPNAKQDSVFSGANVLIF. The CDR3 bases are TGTTTGGGAGAGGGTCCCAATGCAAAACAGGACAGCGTGTTCTCTGGGGCCAACGTCCTGATTTTC.

This clonotype showed up many times. The chain links TRBV12-3 or TRBV12-4 to TRBJ2-5; TRBD2 agrees at 9 bases. The CDR3 extends over 14 amino acids. J lost 5 bases, V lost 5 bases, and 6 bases had no gene match. In nucleotides, the CDR3 is TGTGCCAGCAGTACAGCGGGGGGCGGGGAGACCCAGTACTTC. This gives the protein CASSTAGGGETQYF.

This clonotype was seen more than once but under ten times. The chain combines TRBV19 with TRBJ2-3, with 7 positions matching TRBD1. Germline CDR1 and CDR2: LNHDA and SQIVND (reference sequence). V lost 6 bases to trimming and J lost 1 base; unmatched junction nucleotides: 7. This CDR3 has 15 residues. The CDR3 loop is CASRRQGIGTDTQYF. CDR3 bases: TGTGCCAGTAGGAGACAGGGAATAGGCACAGATACGCAGTATTTT.

This clonotype appeared once. The CDR3 does not end in the conserved phenylalanine or tryptophan, so this is likely a read error. The DNA is omitted, as the CDR3 cannot be located on it reliably, and the CDR3 follows TCRdb's listing. V usage is TRBV6-2 or TRBV6-3 and J usage is TRBJ2-4; the table calls TRBD1, which could not be checked here. The CDR3 totals 15 residues, both ends included. Germline CDR1 reads MNHEY; CDR2 reads SVGEGT. The CDR3 sequence: CASSYQGSAEAFFGQ.

The sample holds many counts of this clonotype. This chain joins TRBV6-5 and TRBJ2-1; no clear D gene. Germline V gene lookup returns CDR1 MNHEY and CDR2 SVGAGI. Trimming cost V 8 bases and J 6 bases, with 20 bases left between them. The CDR3 totals 15 residues. The CDR3 protein is CASAQRSLVLNEQFF. As DNA, the CDR3 is TGTGCCAGCGCGCAGCGTTCCTTGGTACTCAATGAGCAGTTCTTC.

This clonotype has a count of ten or more. The J gene is TRBJ2-7, the V gene TRBV7-2; D is perhaps TRBD2 (5 bases). V lost 4 bases, J lost 0 bases, and 13 bases lay in between. Germline V lookup: CDR1 SGHTA, CDR2 FQGNSA. The CDR3 is 15 amino acids. CDR3 in amino acids: CASSSRGGRSYEQYF. CDR3 coding DNA: TGTGCCAGCAGCTCCCGGGGTGGGCGCTCCTACGAGCAGTACTTC.

In regard to this clonotype: A clone one base away is much larger, so this may be a read error. This rearrangement joins TRBV30 to TRBJ2-1; unclear D gene. The better agreement between TRBJ2-7 and the DNA end casts doubt on the J call. Germline CDR1 is GTSNPN and CDR2 is SVGIG (reference sequence). The CDR3 runs 13 residues. The CDR3 nucleotides are TGTGCCTGTTCTCAGAGCTCCTACAATGAGCAGTACTTC. It specifies CACSQSSYNEQYF.

J is TRBJ1-2 and V is TRBV7-9; D remains ambiguous. This CDR3 is built from 14 residues. Germline lookup yields CDR1 SEHNR and CDR2 FQNEAQ (reference sequence). V gave up 5 bases and J gave up 8 bases, with 18 bases separating them. The CDR3: CASSPSQPTEGYTF. The CDR3 DNA reads as TGTGCCAGCAGCCCCTCCCAGCCCACGGAGGGCTACACCTTC.

This chain uses TRBV28 with TRBJ2-5; D is unclear. The ends were cut back, 4 bases at V and 6 bases at J, with 24 bases in the middle. CDR3 length equals 17 residues. Looked up from germline, CDR1 is MDHEN and CDR2 is SYDVKM. The CDR3 sequence is CASSSRVARHARKTQYF. CDR3 nucleotide sequence: TGTGCCAGCAGTTCCCGCGTCGCCCGACACGCTAGGAAGACCCAGTACTTC.

This sequence joins TRBV21-1 and TRBJ2-5; TRBD1 is the table's D call, not checked against the DNA. TRBV21-1 is a recognized pseudogene. This CDR3 has 16 amino acids. The CDR3 DNA reads as TGTGCCAACAGCAAGCTACGAGGCAGGGGGCGGGAGACCCAGTACTTC. It yields the protein CANSKLRGRGRETQYF.

Details on this clonotype: Just one base apart from a much larger clone, this may be a read error. This sequence joins TRBV7-9 and TRBJ2-1, with D perhaps TRBD2 (5 bases). Germline CDR1 and CDR2: SEHNR and FQNEAQ (reference sequence). The CDR3 runs to 14 residues. V lost 8 bases to trimming and J lost 2 bases, with 13 bases between them. The CDR3 protein is CASALPEAYNEQFF. CDR3 DNA sequence: TGTGCCAGCGCCTTACCGGAGGCCTACAATGAGCAGTTCTTC.

To note about this clonotype: One junction end does not reproduce the germline sequence, and a read error may be involved. This sequence joins TRBV30 and TRBJ2-5, with D possibly TRBD2 on 5 matching bases. The CDR3 is made up of 13 amino acids. In germline, CDR1 is GTSNPN, CDR2 SVGIG (reference sequence). Here the CDR3 DNA reads TGTGCCTGGAATAAGAGGGCAAGGAATGCGCAGTACTTT. Translating it yields CAWNKRARNAQYF.

The sample holds many counts of this clonotype. V usage is TRBV29-1 and J usage is TRBJ1-1, with D tentatively TRBD1 (5 bases). The germline CDR1 and CDR2 sequences are SQVTM and ANQGSEA. V was shortened by 4 bases and J by 11 bases, with 14 bases between the two germline ends. The CDR3 length is 11 residues. The CDR3 DNA follows: TGCAGCGTTGTCGACTGGGGGGAGGCTTTCTTT. Protein product: CSVVDWGEAFF.

At least ten counts were recorded for this clonotype. The chain couples TRBV12-3 or TRBV12-4 to TRBJ2-1; 8 bases are shared with TRBD2. The V and J ends lost 8 bases and 0 bases, in that order; junction bases with no gene match: 6. CDR3 length equals 15 residues. The CDR3 protein is CASRDGGASYNEQFF. As DNA, the CDR3 is TGTGCCAGCCGAGACGGGGGGGCCTCCTACAATGAGCAGTTCTTC.

The chain has TRBV5-5 and TRBJ2-3, with D perhaps matching TRBD1 (6 bases). The CDR3 is 12 residues long. CDR1 is SGHKS and CDR2 is YYEKEE in the germline V gene (reference sequence). V lost 3 bases, J lost 9 bases, and 11 bases lay in between. CDR3 DNA: TGTGCCAGCAGCTGGACAGTACAGACGCAGTATTTT. Translation gives CASSWTVQTQYF.

The sample holds a few counts of this clonotype. This sequence may be a read error, since a much larger clone differs from it by one base. J is TRBJ2-5 and V is TRBV6-6, with 7 bases matching TRBD1. The V gene end was trimmed by 3 bases and the J gene end by 11 bases; junction bases not matched to a gene: 18. Germline V CDR1 and CDR2: MNHNY, SVGAGI (reference sequence). The CDR3 loop spans 16 amino acids. CDR3 region: CASSYRGQGFHNEQYF. CDR3 bases: TGTGCCAGCAGTTATAGGGGGCAAGGCTTCCACAATGAGCAGTACTTC.

This clonotype occurred once. The genes are TRBV7-2 and TRBJ2-7; tentatively, D is TRBD1 or TRBD2 (5 bases each). Germline CDR1 and CDR2: SGHTA and FQGNSA. The CDR3 extends over 12 amino acids. V was trimmed by 6 bases and J by 7 bases, leaving 13 bases between them. The CDR3 reads CASRGDRVEQYF. Written as DNA, the CDR3 is TGTGCCAGCAGAGGGGACCGAGTAGAGCAGTACTTC.

This clonotype was observed at least ten times. J is TRBJ1-5 and V is TRBV6-2 or TRBV6-3; D uncertain. Germline loops: CDR1 MNHEY, CDR2 SVGEGT. The CDR3 is 13 amino acids. The ends were cut back, 6 bases at V and 0 bases at J, with 6 bases in the middle. DNA for the CDR3: TGTGCCAGCAGAGACTTTAGCAATCAGCCCCAGCATTTT. The encoded protein is CASRDFSNQPQHF.

This sequence joins TRBV21-1 and TRBJ2-3; the table gives TRBD1 as D, unverified against the DNA. TRBV21-1 corresponds to a pseudogene. The CDR3 spans 16 residues. The CDR3 reads CASSKAPPGSTDTQYF. CDR3 coding DNA: TGTGCCAGCAGCAAAGCGCCCCCTGGGAGCACAGATACGCAGTATTTT.

The sample holds many counts of this clonotype. The J gene is TRBJ1-2, the V gene TRBV30, with a possible D match to TRBD1 (6 bases). The V end lost 8 bases, the J end lost 8 bases, and 27 bases lay between the germline ends. Germline V lookup: CDR1 GTSNPN, CDR2 SVGIG (reference sequence). This CDR3 spans 15 amino acids. CDR3 sequence: CAMRGGPTVAGGYTF. The CDR3 DNA follows: TGTGCCATGAGAGGGGGACCAACCGTCGCAGGAGGCTACACCTTC.

In regard to this clonotype: The junction does not match germline at one end; this may be a read error. The chain combines TRBV7-9 with TRBJ2-6; possible D gene TRBD1, 6 bases. The V gene's germline CDR1 is SEHNR and CDR2 FQNEAQ (reference sequence). This CDR3 has 14 amino acids. The chain's CDR3 is CVSRTGTGANVLTF. The DNA of the CDR3 is TGTGTCAGCCGAACAGGGACTGGGGCCAACGTCCTGACTTTC. The entire variable domain, with the rest obtained from reference TRBV7-9 and TRBJ2-6, is as follows: DTGVSQNPRHKITKRGQNVTFRCDPISEHNRLYWYRQTLGQGPEFLTYFQNEAQLEKSRLLSDRFSAERPKGSFSTLEIQRTEQGDSAMYLCVSRTGTGANVLTFGAGSRLTVL.

About this clonotype: One base away lies a much larger clone, so this may be a sequencing read error. The V gene is TRBV5-1, the J gene TRBJ1-2; perhaps TRBD1 as D (6 bases). Germline V lookup: CDR1 SGHRS, CDR2 YFSETQ. The CDR3 spans 15 residues. The V and J ends lost 1 base and 4 bases respectively, with 14 bases between them. CDR3 region: CASSLSSGESYGYTF. The DNA of the CDR3 is TGCGCCAGCAGCTTGTCATCAGGGGAGAGCTATGGCTACACCTTC.

This clonotype was recorded a few times. V is TRBV20-1 and J is TRBJ1-5, with D perhaps TRBD1 (5 bases). The CDR3 runs 15 residues. Trimming removed 1 base at V and 4 bases at J, with 14 bases between. The germline CDR1 and CDR2 sequences are DFQATT and SNEGSKA (reference sequence). The CDR3 here is CSARAVGVSNQPQHF. The CDR3 nucleotides are TGCAGTGCTAGAGCGGTGGGGGTGTCGAATCAGCCCCAGCATTTT.